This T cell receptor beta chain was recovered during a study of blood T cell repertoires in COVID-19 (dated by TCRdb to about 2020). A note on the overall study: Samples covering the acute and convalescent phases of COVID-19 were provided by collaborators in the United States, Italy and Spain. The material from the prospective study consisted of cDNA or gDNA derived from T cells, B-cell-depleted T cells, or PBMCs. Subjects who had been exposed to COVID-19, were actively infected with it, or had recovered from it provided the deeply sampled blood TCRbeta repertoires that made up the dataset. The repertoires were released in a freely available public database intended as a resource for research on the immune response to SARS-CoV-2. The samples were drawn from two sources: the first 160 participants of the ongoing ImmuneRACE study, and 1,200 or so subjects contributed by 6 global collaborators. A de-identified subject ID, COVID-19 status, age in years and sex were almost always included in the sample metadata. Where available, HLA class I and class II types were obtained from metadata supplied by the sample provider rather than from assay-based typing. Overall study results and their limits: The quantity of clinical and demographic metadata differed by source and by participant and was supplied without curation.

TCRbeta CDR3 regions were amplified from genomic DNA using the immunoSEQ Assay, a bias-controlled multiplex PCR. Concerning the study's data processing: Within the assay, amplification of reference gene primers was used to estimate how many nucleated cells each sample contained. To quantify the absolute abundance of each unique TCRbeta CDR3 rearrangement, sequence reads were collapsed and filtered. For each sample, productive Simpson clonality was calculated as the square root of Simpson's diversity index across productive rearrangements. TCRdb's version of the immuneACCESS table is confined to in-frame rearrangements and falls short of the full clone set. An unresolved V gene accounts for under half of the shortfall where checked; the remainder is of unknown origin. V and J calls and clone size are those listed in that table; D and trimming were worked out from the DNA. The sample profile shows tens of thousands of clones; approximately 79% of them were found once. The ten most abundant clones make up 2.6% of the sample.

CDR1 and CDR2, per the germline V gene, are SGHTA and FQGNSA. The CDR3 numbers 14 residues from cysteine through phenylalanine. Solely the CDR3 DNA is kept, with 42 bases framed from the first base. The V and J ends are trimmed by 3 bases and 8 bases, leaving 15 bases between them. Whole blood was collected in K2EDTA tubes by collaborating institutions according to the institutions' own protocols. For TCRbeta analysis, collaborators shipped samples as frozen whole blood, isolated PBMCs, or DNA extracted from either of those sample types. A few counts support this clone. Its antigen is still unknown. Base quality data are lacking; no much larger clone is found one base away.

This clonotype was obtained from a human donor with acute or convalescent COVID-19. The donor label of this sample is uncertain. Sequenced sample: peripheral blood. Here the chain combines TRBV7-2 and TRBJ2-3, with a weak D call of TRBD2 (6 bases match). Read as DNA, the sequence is TGTGCCAGCAGCTTGCGGGGCCCGGCGGGTACGCAGTATTTT. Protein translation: CASSLRGPAGTQYF.